This is a list of T cell receptor beta chains from one sample in a study of technical replicates of blood from several donors. Repertoires were generated with immunoSEQ multiplex PCR, while TCRdb's copy carries only in-frame clones and drops some. The sample lists tens of thousands of clones, just over 90% occurring once. Sequencing was carried out using T cells isolated from PBMCs. These receptors all stem from a human donor in good health. Both conserved end residues are part of each CDR3. Fields, in order: V gene, J gene, D gene, clone size, CDR3 DNA, CDR3 protein. D genes are given only for firm matches. The listing skips clone size in some rows; elsewhere it reads once, few, many or a size class.

TRBV4-2	TRBJ2-1	TRBD2	-	TGTGCCAGCAGCCAAGAACCCGGACTAGCGGGAGAATCGACCAATGAGCAGTTCTTC	CASSQEPGLAGESTNEQFF
TRBV27	TRBJ2-4	-	-	TGTGCCAGCAGTTTATCTTCGTATGCCAAAAACATTCAGTACTTC	CASSLSSYAKNIQYF
TRBV29-1	TRBJ2-1	-	-	TGCAGCGTTTCCAGAGACAGTCCCCGTCAGTTCTTC	CSVSRDSPRQFF
TRBV27	TRBJ1-4	-	-	TGTGCCAGCAGTTTGTGGGCCACTAATGAAAAACTGTTTTTT	CASSLWATNEKLFF
TRBV19	TRBJ2-7	-	-	TGTGCCAGTAGTGTTCAGGCTTCCTACGAGCAGTACTTC	CASSVQASYEQYF
TRBV4-1	TRBJ2-7	TRBD1	-	TGCGCCAGCAGCCAACCCCGGGACAGACCCTACGAGCAGTACTTC	CASSQPRDRPYEQYF
TRBV2	TRBJ1-3	-	-	TGTGCCAGCAAAAGGGGGGGCGGAAACACCATATATTTT	CASKRGGGNTIYF
TRBV4-2	TRBJ2-5	-	-	TGTGCCAGCAGCCAAGATCCGGGGGAACAAGAGACCCAGTACTTC	CASSQDPGEQETQYF
TRBV10-3	TRBJ1-1	TRBD1	-	TGTGCCATCAGTACTACGGACAGGGAAGTGAATGAAGCTTTCTTT	CAISTTDREVNEAFF
TRBV15	TRBJ2-7	TRBD2	-	TGTGCCACCAGCAACGGCGGGAGGACCTCCTACGAGCAGTACTTC	CATSNGGRTSYEQYF
TRBV30	TRBJ1-2	-	-	TGTGCCTGGAGCCGTTCGAGGGCCTATGGCTACACCTTC	CAWSRSRAYGYTF
TRBV5-5	TRBJ2-7	-	-	TGTGCCAGCAGCCGGGTCCTGAGAGAACAGCAGTACTTC	CASSRVLREQQYF
TRBV2	TRBJ1-6	TRBD1	-	TGTGCCATGTTGGACAGGGGAGGTTCACCCCTCCACTTT	CAMLDRGGSPLHF
TRBV5-1	TRBJ1-2	TRBD1	-	TGCGCCAGCAGCCCCCAGGGGGACTATGGCTACACCTTC	CASSPQGDYGYTF
TRBV19	TRBJ1-5	TRBD1	-	TGTGCCAGTAGTCCACTGCCGGGACAGGGAGACTATCAGCCCCAGCATTTT	CASSPLPGQGDYQPQHF
TRBV19	TRBJ2-2	-	-	TGTGCCAGTAGTATAAGGGGGACCGGGGAGCTGTTTTTT	CASSIRGTGELFF
TRBV5-6	TRBJ2-7	TRBD2	-	TGTGCCAGCACCGGACTAGCGGGAGTTTACGAGCAGTACTTC	CASTGLAGVYEQYF
TRBV27	TRBJ2-7	TRBD1	-	TGTGCCAGCAGTCCGACAGGGCCTCGAACTTACTACGAGCAGTACTTC	CASSPTGPRTYYEQYF
TRBV9	TRBJ2-1	TRBD2	-	TGTGCCAGCAGCGTAAGGGCGGGGGGGCTGTCCTACAATGAGCAGTTCTTC	CASSVRAGGLSYNEQFF
TRBV13	TRBJ2-6	-	-	TGTGCCAGCAGTAAGGGGCCCATCAACTCTGGGGCCAACGTCCTGACTTTC	CASSKGPINSGANVLTF
TRBV15	TRBJ2-7	-	-	TGTGCCACCAGCAGAGAACTAGCCTCCTACGAGCAGTACTTC	CATSRELASYEQYF
TRBV11-2	TRBJ1-6	-	-	TGTGCCAGCAGCTTAGCGGGGGTCTCCTATAATTCACCCCTCCACTTT	CASSLAGVSYNSPLHF
TRBV4-1	TRBJ2-1	-	-	TGCGCCAGCAGCCAAGGTCAGGGGCAGGTATACAATGAGCAGTTCTTC	CASSQGQGQVYNEQFF
TRBV6-6	TRBJ2-7	-	-	TGTGCCAGCATTAAAAACCAGGAAACCTCCTACGAGCAGTACTTC	CASIKNQETSYEQYF
TRBV5-1	TRBJ2-3	-	-	TGCGCCAGCAGCTTGGCCCCCGGGGTAGCTAGCACAGATACGCAGTATTTT	CASSLAPGVASTDTQYF
TRBV7-9	TRBJ2-2	-	-	TGTGCCAGCAGCACCGTAATAAAGAGGACCGGGGAGCTGTTTTTT	CASSTVIKRTGELFF
TRBV7-3	TRBJ2-3	-	once	TGTGCCAGCAGCCTAGCTAGCACAGATACGCAGTATTTT	CASSLASTDTQYF
TRBV29-1	TRBJ2-2	TRBD1	-	TGCAGCGGCCGACAGGGGGCGATTGGGGAGCTGTTTTTT	CSGRQGAIGELFF
TRBV4-1	TRBJ1-1	-	-	TGCGCCAGCAGCCAAGATATCTACGGGGGAAACACTGAAGCTTTCTTT	CASSQDIYGGNTEAFF
TRBV19	TRBJ1-5	-	-	TGTGCCAGTACCAATAACGGGGGAGGGGATCAGCCCCAGCATTTT	CASTNNGGGDQPQHF
TRBV7-2	TRBJ2-1	-	-	TGTGCCAGCAGCTTGGGGCAATCATACAATGAGCAGTTCTTC	CASSLGQSYNEQFF
TRBV30	TRBJ1-1	-	-	TGTGCCTGGGCCCCAGGGGAGCCTGAAGCTTTCTTT	CAWAPGEPEAFF
TRBV13	TRBJ2-1	-	once	TGTGCCAGCAGCCCCGAGGATGGAGGATACAATGAGCAGTTCTTC	CASSPEDGGYNEQFF
TRBV13	TRBJ2-6	TRBD1	-	TGTGCCAGCAGCCTAAGACAGGGGACCTACTCTGGGGCCAACGTCCTGACTTTC	CASSLRQGTYSGANVLTF
TRBV5-1	TRBJ2-1	TRBD2	-	TGCGCCAGCAGCAGTGGACTAGCGGGATCTTACAATGAGCAGTTCTTC	CASSSGLAGSYNEQFF
TRBV11-3	TRBJ2-1	TRBD1	-	TGTGCTTCGGGGGGACAGGGAGACTACAATGAGCAGTTCTTC	CASGGQGDYNEQFF
TRBV6-1	TRBJ2-7	TRBD1	-	TGTGCCAGCAGTGAAGCCGGGACAGGCTTGACCTACGAGCAGTACTTC	CASSEAGTGLTYEQYF
TRBV4-1	TRBJ2-5	-	once	TGCGCCAGCAGCCAAGGTCACGGTTTGTTGGAAGAGACCCAGTACTTC	CASSQGHGLLEETQYF
TRBV18	TRBJ2-3	-	-	TGTGCCAGCTCCCAGATGACAGATACGCAGTATTTT	CASSQMTDTQYF
TRBV11-3	TRBJ1-1	TRBD1	-	TGTGCCAGCAGCCGACAGGGCCAAGACACTGAAGCTTTCTTT	CASSRQGQDTEAFF
TRBV27	TRBJ2-7	TRBD1	-	TGTGCCAGCAGTTTCACAGGGGGTAGCCTAATCTCCTACGAGCAGTACTTC	CASSFTGGSLISYEQYF
TRBV6-1	TRBJ2-7	-	-	TGTGCCAGCAGCCAGGGAGGCCTTCTCTCCTACGAGCAGTACTTC	CASSQGGLLSYEQYF
TRBV7-6	TRBJ2-1	TRBD2	-	TGTGCCAGCAGCTTAGATCGAGCGGGGGCCTACAATGAGCAGTTCTTC	CASSLDRAGAYNEQFF
TRBV7-3	TRBJ2-1	TRBD2	-	TGTGCCAGCAGCCCAGATAGCGGGGGGTACAATGAGCAGTTCTTC	CASSPDSGGYNEQFF
TRBV6-1	TRBJ1-2	-	-	TGTGCCAGCAGTGAAACCTGGGAGGGAGGGCGGGGTGGCTACACCTTC	CASSETWEGGRGGYTF
TRBV6-6	TRBJ1-4	-	once	TGTGCCAGCAGCTCCCCGGGAGAAAAACTGTTTTTT	CASSSPGEKLFF
TRBV7-9	TRBJ1-5	TRBD1	-	TGTGCCAGCAGTCTATCTTATACCGGGACAGGGGATAATCAGCCCCAGCATTTT	CASSLSYTGTGDNQPQHF
TRBV6-5	TRBJ2-1	-	-	TGTGCCAGCAGTGGATTATCAGGGGCTTACAGTGAGCAGTTCTTC	CASSGLSGAYSEQFF
TRBV7-2	TRBJ1-5	-	-	TGTGCCAGCAGCCCCAGCGAAAACCAGCCCCAGCATTTT	CASSPSENQPQHF
TRBV6-5	TRBJ2-5	TRBD2	-	TGTGCCAGCAGTTACTGGGGGAGGGAGGAGACCCAGTACTTC	CASSYWGREETQYF
TRBV6-5	TRBJ1-1	-	once	TGTGCCAGCAGTGGTTCTCCGGTGAACACTGAAGCTTTCTTT	CASSGSPVNTEAFF
TRBV4-2	TRBJ1-2	-	-	TGTGCCAGCACCGAGGACAGATTTTACTATGGCTACACCTTC	CASTEDRFYYGYTF
TRBV5-4	TRBJ1-3	-	-	TGTGCCAGCAGCCCTACAGGAATTGGGCCCTCTGGAAACACCATATATTTT	CASSPTGIGPSGNTIYF
TRBV6-1	TRBJ2-5	TRBD2	-	TGTGCCAGCACAGCTAGCGGGGGGGTAACAACCCAGTACTTC	CASTASGGVTTQYF
TRBV28	TRBJ2-7	TRBD1	-	TGTGCCAGCAGCCGGGACGACAGGGACATCGGCGAGCAGTACTTC	CASSRDDRDIGEQYF